This TCR beta chain comes out of a study of blood T cell repertoires in COVID-19 (TCRdb year 2020). For the wider study: Samples covering the acute and convalescent phases of COVID-19 were provided by collaborators in the United States, Italy and Spain. Where available, HLA class I and class II types were taken from metadata supplied by the sample provider and were not determined by assay-based typing. Nearly every sample came with metadata listing a de-identified subject ID, COVID-19 status, age in years and sex. The repertoires were made available in a free public database intended to serve as a resource for research on the immune response to SARS-CoV-2. The dataset comprised deeply sampled blood TCRbeta repertoires from subjects exposed to, actively infected with, or recovered from COVID-19. The samples were drawn from two sources: the first 160 participants of the ongoing ImmuneRACE study, and about 1,300 subjects contributed by 6 global collaborators. The material from the prospective study consisted of cDNA or gDNA derived from T cells, B-cell-depleted T cells, or PBMCs.

TCRbeta CDR3 regions were amplified from genomic DNA by means of the immunoSEQ Assay, a bias-controlled multiplex PCR. The authors processed their data as follows. The number of nucleated cells in each sample was estimated from the amplification of reference gene primers within the assay. To quantify the absolute abundance of each unique TCRbeta CDR3 rearrangement, sequence reads were collapsed and filtered. Productive Simpson clonality was computed per sample as the square root of Simpson's diversity index over productive rearrangements. Drawn from immuneACCESS, this table holds only the in-frame rearrangements with V and J called that TCRdb kept. Clones are partly lost; checked studies trace under half to an unresolved V gene and leave the rest unexplained. V and J calls and clone size are given by that table; D and trimming were obtained from the DNA. Counted in this sample were about 490,000 clones; approximately 85% of them appeared once. The top ten clones comprise 3% to 3.5% of the sample.

About this clone itself: Its recognized antigen is unknown. Qualities for individual bases were not recorded, and no much larger clone is one base off.

Each collaborating institution followed its own protocols to collect whole blood in K2EDTA tubes. Collaborator samples were shipped for TCRbeta analysis as frozen whole blood, isolated PBMCs, or DNA extracted from either sample type. Beyond this particular receptor, the publication reports: The amount of clinical and demographic metadata varied by source and participant and was provided uncurated.

The CDR3 spans 15 residues, from the cysteine through the phenylalanine. Just CDR3 DNA is preserved here, 45 bases in frame from base 1. CDR1 and CDR2, looked up from the germline V gene, are SGHVS and FNYEAQ. V and J are trimmed by 4 bases and 9 bases, and the gene matches miss 8 bases of the junction. The origin of this receptor is a human donor in a cohort sampled during active COVID-19. Here the chain combines TRBV7-6 and TRBJ1-6, with 8 bases in between that match TRBD1. The source material was peripheral blood. The sequence in DNA is TGTGCCAGCAGCTCGGCAGGGGGCAAAGGTTCACCCCTCCACTTT. It specifies CASSSAGGKGSPLHF.